Presented here are 9 T cell receptor beta chains from one specimen sequenced in a study of response to subunit inactivated influenza vaccine. TCRdb analysed the RT-PCR reads with MiXCR anew, one entry per CDR3 protein. The table includes over 750,000 distinct CDR3 sequences, about 20% detected once. Sequencing used PBMCs from blood, obtained roughly 5 days after vaccination. These receptors came from a man aged 45-65 years who received an inactivated influenza vaccine.

There are a few counts of this clonotype. V is TRBV4-2 and J is TRBJ2-7; D is perhaps TRBD1 or TRBD2 (6 bases each). The CDR3 sequence is 14 residues long. Germline V gene lookup returns CDR1 LGHNA and CDR2 YNFKEQ. V lost 0 bases, J lost 9 bases, and 15 bases lay in between. DNA of the CDR3: TGTGCCAGCAGCCAAGAACAGGGAGGTTTGGGGCAGTACTTC. Its translation is CASSQEQGGLGQYF.

The chain is built from TRBV7-2 and TRBJ2-3; maybe TRBD2 (6 bases). The CDR3 consists of 16 residues. Germline CDR1 and CDR2: SGHTA and FQGNSA. V lost 5 bases to trimming and J lost 4 bases, with 19 bases between them. CDR3 DNA sequence: TGTGCCAGCAGCCTCCTACCCCCGGGAGAGGCAGATACGCAGTATTTT. Translation gives CASSLLPPGEADTQYF.

The sample holds a few counts of this clonotype. This chain connects TRBV7-2 to TRBJ1-2; D ambiguous. The CDR3 covers 11 residues. Trimming pared 5 bases from V and 5 bases from J, leaving 6 bases between. Germline loops: CDR1 SGHTA, CDR2 FQGNSA. The CDR3 region has the DNA TGTGCCAGCAGCGAGAGATATGGCTACACCTTC. Translating it yields CASSERYGYTF.

The chain links TRBV4-3 to TRBJ2-7, with TRBD1 identical over 9 bases. This CDR3 comprises 15 residues. Germline V gene sequence: CDR1 LGHNA, CDR2 YSLEER. Germline trimming cut 3 bases from V and 3 bases from J; bases unmatched to any gene: 6. CDR3 in amino acids: CASSHQTGGFYEQYF. CDR3 coding DNA: TGCGCCAGCAGCCACCAGACAGGGGGATTCTACGAGCAGTACTTC.

This clonotype was counted ten times or more. The chain couples TRBV20-1 to TRBJ2-7, with D maybe TRBD1 (6 bases). Germline V gene sequence: CDR1 DFQATT, CDR2 SNEGSKA (reference sequence). The V end lost 6 bases, the J end lost 1 base, and 16 bases lay between the germline ends. The CDR3 sequence is 14 residues long. CDR3 sequence: CSATNPGHSYEQYF. The CDR3 DNA is TGCAGTGCAACCAATCCGGGACATTCCTACGAGCAGTACTTC.

The chain is built from TRBV20-1 and TRBJ2-3, with a possible D match to TRBD2 (5 bases). The CDR3 is made up of 19 amino acids. Trimming removed 0 bases from V and 0 bases from J, with 22 bases in between. CDR1 is DFQATT and CDR2 is SNEGSKA in the germline V gene (reference sequence). The CDR3 DNA is TGCAGTGCTAGAGATCATGGGCTTAGCGCGACCACTAGCACAGATACGCAGTATTTT. As protein: CSARDHGLSATTSTDTQYF.

This CDR3 is CASSLALRIGGNEQFF. CDR3 sequence (DNA): TGTGCCAGCAGCTTGGCCTTACGGATCGGCGGTAATGAGCAGTTCTTC. The rearrangement joins TRBV5-5 to TRBJ2-1; D is undetermined. CDR1 is SGHKS and CDR2 is YYEKEE in the germline V gene (reference sequence). The CDR3 loop spans 16 amino acids. Trimming took 0 bases from V and 7 from J, leaving 17 bases between them. The whole variable domain, remainder taken from reference TRBV5-5 and TRBJ2-1, is DAGVTQSPTHLIKTRGQQVTLRCSPISGHKSVSWYQQVLGQGPQFIFQYYEKEERGRGNFPDRFSARQFPNYSSELNVNALLLGDSALYLCASSLALRIGGNEQFFGPGTRLTVL.

This chain joins TRBV12-3 or TRBV12-4 and TRBJ2-3; 10 bases are shared with TRBD2. The CDR3 has 16 amino acids. V was clipped by 3 bases and J by 0 bases; unmatched bases: 3. CDR3 amino acids: CASSFGLAASTDTQYF. The DNA for the CDR3 is TGTGCCAGCAGTTTTGGACTAGCGGCAAGCACAGATACGCAGTATTTT.

This clonotype was counted between two and nine times. The chain has TRBV20-1 and TRBJ2-7, with TRBD1 identical over 10 bases. The junction had 8 bases not matched to a gene; V was cut back by 6 bases and J by 3 bases. This CDR3 is built from 14 residues. The V gene's germline CDR1 is DFQATT and CDR2 SNEGSKA (reference sequence). In DNA form, the CDR3 reads TGCAGTGCCAACAGACAGGGGGCCAGCTACGAGCAGTACTTC. This gives the protein CSANRQGASYEQYF.